The rows below give T cell receptor beta chains drawn from one sample of a study of siplizumab effects on memory and regulatory T cells. The antigens of these receptors remain unknown. Produced via immunoSEQ multiplex PCR; TCRdb's table is partial and in-frame only. The sample lists about 3,400 clones, around half seen once, with 4.5% to 5.5% in the top ten. The sequenced sample was CFSE-low (dividing) CD4+ T cells sorted from an allogeneic mixed lymphocyte reaction. These receptors were obtained from a human donor in good health; the cells came from an allogeneic mixed lymphocyte reaction. Each CDR3 is given with its conserved first and last residue. Size values are once, few and many counts, or a class for expanded clones, and some rows have none.

v_call	clone_size	j_call	cdr3_aa
TRBV7-9	.	TRBJ2-7	CASTRAPGAYEQYF
TRBV29-1	.	TRBJ1-1	CSVVGLPQVGNTEAFF
TRBV10-3	few	TRBJ1-2	CATGVGEGYTF
TRBV10-2	few	TRBJ1-1	CASSPLRGAGTEAFF
TRBV5-4	few	TRBJ2-5	CASSFGQFQETQYF
TRBV9	few	TRBJ1-2	CASSPQTGGLGYTF
TRBV7-3	.	TRBJ2-1	CASSLMKADEQFF
TRBV2	.	TRBJ2-5	CASGRGGQETQYF
TRBV21-1	.	TRBJ2-2	CASSKTGTQITGELFF
TRBV6-6	.	TRBJ1-1	CASRDSDRENTEAFF
TRBV7-9	few	TRBJ1-2	CASSLAANYGYTF
TRBV7-2	few	TRBJ1-5	CASSLFRADQPQHF
TRBV21-1	few	TRBJ2-7	CASSNPSRDYEQYF
TRBV6-5	.	TRBJ1-1	CASSPHSTKTEAFF
TRBV5-4	.	TRBJ2-3	CASTAQLGGTDTQYF
TRBV5-5	.	TRBJ2-1	CASSLDRAYNEQFF